Listed here are 13 T cell receptor beta chains from one sample, sequenced in a study of T cells after yellow fever vaccination (dated by TCRdb to the late 2010s). The sample's treatment or condition label, in plain terms: live attenuated yellow fever vaccine strain. The library was prepared using 5' RACE. Sequencing was carried out with an Illumina NovaSeq 6000. Starting from the raw public reads, TCRdb applied fastp trimming at Q25, assembled clones with MiXCR and retained in-frame beta chains. Every CDR3 protein is listed once, alongside the most common genes and DNA of its rows. In this sample the table shows some 320,000 distinct CDR3 sequences, around 8.6% of which occur a single time. Of the sample, around 3.4% falls within the top ten clones. The sample was CD4+ T cells sorted from PBMCs, taken 5 days after the yellow fever booster vaccination. The receptors derive from a man aged 18 to 35 who received the YFV17D yellow fever vaccine.

This chain joins TRBV7-2 and TRBJ1-2, with D maybe TRBD1 (6 bases). The CDR3 is 13 residues long. The V and J ends lost 4 bases and 8 bases respectively, with 14 bases between them. CDR1 and CDR2 (germline): SGHTA, FQGNSA. The CDR3 sequence: CASSSDATGGYTF. CDR3 bases: TGTGCCAGCAGCTCAGACGCTACAGGGGGCTACACCTTC.

Only a few counts were recorded for this clonotype. The chain combines TRBV5-1 with TRBJ1-2; unclear D gene. The CDR3 runs 12 residues. Germline CDR1 and CDR2: SGHRS and YFSETQ. Trimming removed 0 bases from V and 4 bases from J, with 4 bases in between. The CDR3 bases are TGCGCCAGCAGCTTGGGAGTCTATGGCTACACCTTC. Its translation: CASSLGVYGYTF.

V is TRBV7-7 and J is TRBJ2-7; possibly TRBD1 or TRBD2 for D (5 bases each). Deletions cut 3 bases from V and 3 bases from J, with 9 bases between. CDR3 length: 13 amino acids. Germline V gives CDR1 SSHAT, CDR2 FNYEAQ (reference sequence). CDR3 loop: CASSLGDGYEQYF. The CDR3 DNA follows: TGTGCCAGCAGCTTGGGGGACGGCTACGAGCAGTACTTC. Full variable domain (missing parts from reference TRBV7-7 and TRBJ2-7): GAGVSQSPRYKVTKRGQDVTLRCDPISSHATLYWYQQALGQGPEFLTYFNYEAQPDKSGLPSDRFSAERPEGSISTLTIQRTEQRDSAMYRCASSLGDGYEQYFGPGTRLTVT.

The chain has TRBV9 and TRBJ2-7; possible D gene TRBD1, 6 bases. CDR1 and CDR2 from the germline V gene are SGDLS and YYNGEE. V gave up 0 bases and J gave up 5 bases, with 15 bases separating them. The CDR3 is 15 amino acids. CDR3 nucleotides: TGTGCCAGCAGCGTAGCAGGGGACAACCCCGACGAGCAGTACTTC. This gives the protein CASSVAGDNPDEQYF.

V gene TRBV29-1 combines with J gene TRBJ2-3, with a weak D call TRBD2 (5 bases). The V and J ends lost 3 bases and 4 bases respectively, with 8 bases between them. Germline V gene sequence: CDR1 SQVTM, CDR2 ANQGSEA. There are 12 residues in the CDR3. The CDR3 sequence: CSVDVLADTQYF. CDR3 sequence (DNA): TGCAGCGTTGACGTACTAGCAGATACGCAGTATTTT.

The chain has TRBV7-2 and TRBJ1-1, with 7 bases fitting TRBD1. Per the germline V gene, CDR1 is SGHTA and CDR2 is FQGNSA. CDR3 length: 14 amino acids. Losses at the gene ends were 4 bases for V and 12 bases for J; bases not matched to a gene: 14. The CDR3 spells CASSSQGGSGATFF. CDR3 nucleotides: TGTGCCAGCAGCTCGCAGGGGGGATCAGGAGCGACTTTCTTT.

This clonotype was detected a few times. This chain joins TRBV5-4 and TRBJ2-2; TRBD2 agrees at 10 bases. Germline V lookup: CDR1 SGHNT, CDR2 YYREEE (reference sequence). Germline trimming cut 2 bases from V and 1 base from J; bases unmatched to any gene: 2. The CDR3 contains 16 residues. The CDR3 nucleotides are TGTGCCAGCAGCTTCCGACTAGCGGGGAACACCGGGGAGCTGTTTTTT. Its protein is CASSFRLAGNTGELFF.

This clonotype showed up many times. This chain connects TRBV12-3 or TRBV12-4 to TRBJ1-2; 7 bases agree with TRBD1. The V segment lost 5 bases and the J segment 5 bases; nucleotides outside the gene matches: 5. CDR3 length equals 13 residues. The CDR3 loop reads CASSPRDSYGYTF. For the CDR3, the DNA is TGTGCCAGCAGTCCACGGGACAGTTATGGCTACACCTTC.

This clonotype was found many times. The chain is built from TRBV7-2 and TRBJ1-6; possibly TRBD1 for D (5 bases). V was pared by 1 base and J by 2 bases, with 12 bases between. Germline V gene data show CDR1 as SGHTA and CDR2 as FQGNSA. This CDR3 comprises 17 residues. As DNA, the CDR3 is TGTGCCAGCAGCTTAGTTGGGGGGTCCACCTATAATTCACCCCTCCACTTT. It is translated as CASSLVGGSTYNSPLHF. Full variable domain (rest looked up from reference TRBV7-2 and TRBJ1-6): GAGVSQSPSNKVTEKGKDVELRCDPISGHTALYWYRQSLGQGLEFLIYFQGNSAPDKSGLPSDRFSAERTGGSVSTLTIQRTQQEDSAVYLCASSLVGGSTYNSPLHFGNGTRLTVT.

The chain uses TRBV6-5 and TRBJ2-7; D possibly corresponds to TRBD1 (5 bases). V was trimmed by 0 bases and J by 6 bases, leaving 9 bases between them. This CDR3 has 13 amino acids. Germline V CDR1 and CDR2: MNHEY, SVGAGI. DNA for the CDR3: TGTGCCAGCAGTTACTCGAAAGGGGCCGAGCAGTACTTC. Translated, it gives CASSYSKGAEQYF.

This clonotype was picked up many times. V usage is TRBV12-3 or TRBV12-4 and J usage is TRBJ2-1; 9 bases map to TRBD1. The V gene end was trimmed by 6 bases and the J gene end by 7 bases; junction bases not matched to a gene: 7. The CDR3 totals 14 residues. For the CDR3, the DNA is TGTGCCAGCAGCCCGGGACAGGGCTCAAATGAGCAGTTCTTC. It translates to CASSPGQGSNEQFF.

This chain links TRBV24-1 with TRBJ2-5; D gene ambiguous. V lost 0 bases and J lost 2, with 3 bases in between. CDR3 length: 13 residues. CDR1 is KGHDR, CDR2 SFDVKD, per germline. For the CDR3, the DNA is TGTGCCACCAGTGATTTGGGACAAGAGACCCAGTACTTC. This codes for CATSDLGQETQYF.

This clonotype was seen more than once but under ten times. The chain links TRBV15 to TRBJ2-6, with TRBD1 matching over 9 bases. The junction had 3 bases not matched to a gene; V was cut back by 3 bases and J by 3 bases. Germline CDR1 is LNHNV and CDR2 is YYDKDF (reference sequence). CDR3 length equals 16 residues. The CDR3 spells CATSSGQGIGANVLTF. CDR3 bases: TGTGCCACCAGCAGTGGACAGGGGATTGGGGCCAACGTCCTGACTTTC.